This T cell receptor (beta chain) is drawn from a study of T cell responses to AZD1222 COVID-19 vaccine (dated by TCRdb to the early 2020s). A note on the overall study: Because spike-specific TCR depth and breadth did not differ between the two schedules, AZD1222 recipients who got a second dose at roughly 4 weeks were pooled with those who got a second dose at roughly 12 weeks. TCR sequencing was performed for 233 trial participants, of whom around 210 were given two doses of AZD1222 and around 25 were given two doses of MenACWY control vaccine. Trial participants were enrolled into age subgroups of 18-55, 56-69 and 70-plus years, which contained about 150, 27 and 61 TCR-sequenced participants, respectively.

Beyond this particular receptor, the publication reports: Most participants were white British and females outnumbered males, and the authors suggested that clonal diversity may have been underestimated. After two AZD1222 doses, spike-specific TCR breadth and depth were significantly higher than at day 0 and than in MenACWY recipients. No day 14 peak-response samples were available, so repertoires were characterized only after the peak T cell response. Conclusions about previously exposed vaccinees are limited because only six or seven AZD1222 recipients were SARS-CoV-2 seropositive at baseline. In the small 56-69-year group, the increase in depth fell short of significance, most likely because of low power. Epitopes outside the regions mutated in the B.1.351 and B.1.1.7 variants were reportedly recognized by nearly half of the unique spike-specific TCRs. The vaccine-associated CD4 TCRs covered the entire spike protein, and the dominant responses fell in regions 160-218 and 743-854.

The CDR3 regions of human TCRbeta chains were analyzed by immunosequencing. The study's own analysis went as follows. Repertoire TCRs were matched against a reference library of SARS-CoV-2-specific TCRs generated with the MIRA antigen-specificity platform. Breadth meant the fraction of unique TCRs that were SARS-CoV-2-associated, whereas depth meant the fraction of total T cells that were SARS-CoV-2-associated. Using the MIRA data, every spike-specific TCR was mapped to the spike region that the TCR reacted to and assigned to either a CD4 or a CD8 class. Log10-transformed breadth and depth values were compared by one-way ANOVA with Sidak's multiple comparisons tests. TCRdb re-hosts the immuneACCESS table, in-frame sequences only. Its copies lack some clones; in the studies checked, an unresolved V gene accounts for under half of them, and the cause for the rest is not known. That table gives V, J and clone size, and the DNA gave D and trimming. For this sample the table gives some 160,000 clones, of which just under 95% were detected only once. Clones ranked in the top ten supply 0.7% to 0.9% of the sample.

On this clone itself: No antigen is known for it. Per-base quality was not reported, and no clone a single base away is much larger than it.

This sample's time point label indicates: baseline before first vaccination. Vaccinee samples came from UK trials COV001 and COV002, including a single-blind randomized controlled phase 2/3 trial of AZD1222 (ChAdOx1 nCoV-19) in healthy adults. Trial participant PBMC samples were collected at day 0 and day 28 after the second dose for TCRbeta chain sequencing. As encoded in the germline V gene (reference sequence), CDR1 is GTSNPN while CDR2 is SVGIG. The trim is 0 bases for V and 4 bases for J, with a gap of 7 bases between the germline ends. The CDR3 goes from the cysteine to the phenylalanine over 13 residues. CDR3 DNA only is kept here, 39 bases in frame from base 1.

The chain joins TRBV30 to TRBJ1-5; the D gene cannot be resolved reliably. Sequenced here: peripheral blood, sampled on day 0 of AZD1222 vaccination. The TCR comes from an adult in good health. The DNA is as follows: TGTGCCTGGAGTGTTCAGGAAAATCAGCCCCAGCATTTT. The encoded protein is CAWSVQENQPQHF.